These 20 T cell receptor beta chains came from one sample sequenced in a study of CD8 T cells in Susac syndrome. RNA was extracted with the RNeasy kit, and a quantity of roughly 0.5 to 1 ug was reverse transcribed using random hexamers. TCRdb re-called the immunoSEQ multiplex PCR reads with MiXCR, one entry per CDR3 protein. The data contain some 170,000 distinct CDR3 sequences, roughly 94% of them seen just once; the ten biggest clones take up 0.085% to 0.1%. Sequencing input: CD4+ T cells from PBMCs. The receptors originated from a human donor with Susac syndrome.

This chain joins TRBV18 and TRBJ1-1; 8 positions match TRBD1. Germline CDR1 and CDR2: KGHSH and LQKENI. The CDR3 is 17 amino acids. V shed 1 base, J shed 6 bases, and the junction held 13 bases outside the gene matches. Here the CDR3 DNA reads TGTGCCAGCTCACCACGAGGGACAGGTCTCGTTGGGGCTGAAGCTTTCTTT. Its protein product is CASSPRGTGLVGAEAFF.

The CDR3 is CASSLSNRGHDQPQHF. As DNA, the CDR3 is TGTGCCAGCAGTTTATCCAACAGGGGGCATGATCAGCCCCAGCATTTT. This chain uses TRBV27 with TRBJ1-5, with 9 bases that match TRBD1. With V trimmed by 0 bases and J by 5 bases, 5 bases remained unmatched. Per the germline V gene, CDR1 is MNHEY and CDR2 is SMNVEV (reference sequence). The length of the CDR3 is 16 residues.

The chain carries TRBV9 and TRBJ1-5; possible D gene TRBD1, 5 bases. The CDR3 has 14 amino acids. Germline CDR1 is SGDLS and CDR2 is YYNGEE. The V gene lost 3 bases and the J gene lost 0 bases, with 7 bases spanning the gap. CDR3 sequence reads: CASSGGDSNQPQHF. CDR3 coding DNA: TGTGCCAGCAGCGGAGGGGATAGCAATCAGCCCCAGCATTTT.

The chain couples TRBV6-6 to TRBJ2-2; D is ambiguous. Germline CDR1 MNHNY, CDR2 SVGAGI (reference sequence). The CDR3 loop spans 13 amino acids. V lost 7 bases to trimming and J lost 6 bases, with 12 bases between them. The CDR3 bases are TGTGCCAGCACCATAAGACGTTCCGGGGAGCTGTTTTTT. Amino acids: CASTIRRSGELFF.

In its sample, this clonotype was seen once. The CDR3 DNA follows: TGTGCCAGGAATGAGCAGTTCTTC. Translating gives CARNEQFF. The rearrangement uses TRBV4-2 and TRBJ2-1; D uncertain. CDR1 LGHNA and CDR2 YNFKEQ come from the germline V gene. The CDR3 contains 8 residues. V lost 9 bases to trimming and J lost 7 bases, with 1 base between them.

V gene TRBV18 combines with J gene TRBJ1-6, with D tentatively TRBD1 (6 bases). Germline-derived CDR1 and CDR2 are KGHSH and LQKENI. With 2 bases removed from V and 8 bases from J, the gap between germline ends came to 10 bases. CDR3 length equals 14 residues. The CDR3, as DNA: TGTGCCAGCTCACCAGACAGGACGGATTCACCCCTCCACTTT. Amino acid sequence: CASSPDRTDSPLHF. The full variable domain, rest sourced from reference TRBV18 and TRBJ1-6, is NAGVMQNPRHLVRRRGQEARLRCSPMKGHSHVYWYRQLPEEGLKFMVYLQKENIIDESGMPKERFSAEFPKEGPSILRIQQVVRGDSAAYFCASSPDRTDSPLHFGNGTRLTVT.

The CDR3 is CSARGGKGGGYNEQFF. The CDR3, as DNA: TGCAGTGCTAGAGGCGGGAAGGGAGGGGGCTACAATGAGCAGTTCTTC. The V gene is TRBV20-1, the J gene TRBJ2-1; a weak D match, TRBD2 (7 bases). V gave up 1 base and J gave up 3 bases, with 16 bases separating them. From germline, CDR1 is DFQATT and CDR2 SNEGSKA (reference sequence). The CDR3 is 16 amino acids.

The gene calls are TRBV13 and TRBJ1-1; 9 bases agree with TRBD1. After removal of 8 bases from V and 4 bases from J, the junction contained 8 bases not matched to a gene. CDR3 length equals 14 residues. Germline V gene data show CDR1 as PRHDT and CDR2 as FYEKMQ (reference sequence). CDR3 coding DNA: TGTGCCAGCTCGTACAGGGGGCGGAGCACTGAAGCTTTCTTT. Protein product: CASSYRGRSTEAFF.

The gene calls are TRBV27 and TRBJ1-5, with TRBD1 matching 7 bases. V dropped 5 bases and J dropped 0; count of bases not matched to a gene: 7. CDR1 MNHEY and CDR2 SMNVEV come from the germline V gene (reference sequence). This CDR3 has 16 residues. CDR3 coding DNA: TGTGCCAGCAGTCCACAGGGGCACGCTAGCAATCAGCCCCAGCATTTT. Protein: CASSPQGHASNQPQHF.

The chain links TRBV11-3 to TRBJ1-5, with D tentatively TRBD1 (6 bases). CDR3 length: 16 residues. V shed 0 bases and J shed 3 bases, with 12 bases lying between them. Germline CDR1 is SGHNT and CDR2 is YENEEA. DNA of the CDR3: TGTGCCAGCAGCTTAGATCAGGACAGACACAATCAGCCCCAGCATTTT. It yields the protein CASSLDQDRHNQPQHF.

This chain connects TRBV2 to TRBJ2-3, with D perhaps matching TRBD1 (6 bases). CDR1 and CDR2 from the germline V gene are SNHLY and FYNNEI. This CDR3 spans 15 amino acids. Between the trimmed V and J ends, which lost 4 bases and 0 bases, there was a span of 11 bases. CDR3 in amino acids: CASSAGTTSTDTQYF. The DNA of the CDR3 is TGTGCCAGCAGTGCCGGGACAACTAGCACAGATACGCAGTATTTT.

The J gene is TRBJ2-7, the V gene TRBV4-2; 14 bases fit TRBD2. J lost 5 bases, V lost 1 base, and 4 bases had no gene match. The length of the CDR3 is 16 residues. The V gene's germline CDR1 is LGHNA and CDR2 YNFKEQ. CDR3 bases: TGTGCCAGCAGCCAAGGGACTAGCGGGAGGTCGGACGAGCAGTACTTC. It yields the protein CASSQGTSGRSDEQYF.

This sequence joins TRBV29-1 and TRBJ2-1, with D perhaps TRBD2 (5 bases). V was pared by 0 bases and J by 1 base, with 10 bases between. The germline V gene encodes CDR1 SQVTM and CDR2 ANQGSEA. This CDR3 contains 15 residues. CDR3 bases: TGCAGCGTTGAAGATCGGGGTATATCCTACAATGAGCAGTTCTTC. Translating gives CSVEDRGISYNEQFF.

This chain connects TRBV12-3 or TRBV12-4 to TRBJ1-1, with D unresolved. Trimming stripped 6 bases from V and 0 bases from J, with 11 bases between. The CDR3 consists of 14 residues. The CDR3 spells CASSSSAVNTEAFF. Here the CDR3 DNA reads TGTGCCAGCAGCTCGTCGGCTGTGAACACTGAAGCTTTCTTT.

The chain has TRBV2 and TRBJ1-2; 8 bases align to TRBD1. The CDR3 contains 13 residues. J lost 4 bases, V lost 7 bases, and 5 bases had no gene match. CDR1 SNHLY and CDR2 FYNNEI come from the germline V gene. DNA of the CDR3: TGTGCCAGCAACGACAGGGGAGGCTATGGCTACACCTTC. This encodes CASNDRGGYGYTF.

The rearrangement links TRBV6-2 or TRBV6-3 to TRBJ2-7, with D maybe TRBD2 (6 bases). V lost 0 bases and J lost 3, with 9 bases in between. From germline, CDR1 is MNHEY and CDR2 SVGEGT. This CDR3 is built from 14 residues. CDR3 protein: CASSYSEGHYEQYF. As DNA, the CDR3 is TGTGCCAGCAGTTACTCGGAGGGCCACTACGAGCAGTACTTC.

The chain carries TRBV28 and TRBJ2-3, with a possible D match to TRBD2 (6 bases). The ends were cut back, 4 bases at V and 0 bases at J, with 11 bases in the middle. CDR3 length equals 15 residues. Germline CDR1 reads MDHEN; CDR2 reads SYDVKM. DNA for the CDR3: TGTGCCAGCAGTTCGGCGGGACCCAGCACAGATACGCAGTATTTT. Translated: CASSSAGPSTDTQYF.

The genes are TRBV28 and TRBJ1-2, with TRBD1 matching over 10 bases. CDR3 length: 16 amino acids. Germline V lookup: CDR1 MDHEN, CDR2 SYDVKM. J was trimmed by 4 bases and V by 0 bases; bases with no gene match: 5. In DNA, the CDR3 is TGTGCCAGCAGTTTATGGGGGACAGGGGTTCGCTATGGCTACACCTTC. Translated: CASSLWGTGVRYGYTF.

The V gene is TRBV2, the J gene TRBJ1-1, with TRBD1 identical over 7 bases. Germline CDR1 is SNHLY and CDR2 is FYNNEI. The CDR3 covers 14 residues. The V gene end was trimmed by 5 bases and the J gene end by 4 bases; junction bases not matched to a gene: 7. CDR3 residues: CASSQMDRSTEAFF. The CDR3 nucleotides read TGTGCCAGCAGTCAAATGGACAGGAGCACTGAAGCTTTCTTT. Based on the CDR3 plus reference TRBV2 and TRBJ1-1, the full variable domain is EPEVTQTPSHQVTQMGQEVILRCVPISNHLYFYWYRQILGQKVEFLVSFYNNEISEKSEIFDDQFSVERPDGSNFTLKIRSTKLEDSAMYFCASSQMDRSTEAFFGQGTRLTVV.

The rearrangement joins TRBV12-3 or TRBV12-4 to TRBJ2-3; D is perhaps TRBD1 or TRBD2 (6 bases each). The CDR3 has 14 amino acids. Trimming pared 4 bases from V and 3 bases from J, leaving 11 bases between. CDR3 bases: TGTGCCAGCAGTTACACAGGGAGGACAGATACGCAGTATTTT. It translates to CASSYTGRTDTQYF.